This T cell receptor (beta chain) was identified in a study of shared T cell receptors in the human thymus (TCRdb year 2021). Broadly, across the study: The study examined how the human thymus generates shared, self-reactive T-cell receptor alpha chains.

CDR1 and CDR2, looked up from the germline V gene, are MDHEN and SYDVKM. The CDR3 measures 16 amino acids from cysteine to phenylalanine. Only CDR3 DNA is held: 48 bases, read in frame from base 1. Clipping removes 5 bases from V and 0 bases from J, with 6 as the unmatched junction base count. Preparation of the library involved the immunoSEQ multiplex PCR assay. Sourced from immuneACCESS, this table was stored by TCRdb with only in-frame sequences that have V and J called. A share of the clones is absent; for the studies checked, an unresolved V gene accounts for under half, and the remainder has no known explanation. This sample has more than 550,000 clones in its table, and more than 70% of those were observed once. The leading ten clones occupy roughly 0.0086% of the sample. For this clone: Its recognized antigen is unknown. It has no much larger one-base neighbor in the sample; base qualities were not kept.

This same sample was also part of a study on human thymus T cells. As the second study states: Donors were immunologically healthy infants undergoing open corrective cardiac surgery for congenital heart defects in Finland. Thymus tissue was obtained as surgical resects removed during corrective cardiac surgery. Both the thymic and the peripheral blood repertoires appeared to show biased V and J gene segment usage. Highly overlapping thymic TCR repertoires among unrelated individuals were reported in the related research. The study described the TCR alpha and beta repertoires in about 8 infant thymus samples and four matching peripheral blood samples. Donor ages ranging from about 7 to 250 days were recorded, and five to seven male and two female infants were included in the cohort. Thymocytes were freed from the tissue by mechanical means and kept at -70 degrees C as pellets of roughly 8.5-31 million cells. Genomic DNA was extracted from frozen cell pellets with a QIAsymphony instrument. The immunoSEQ multiplex PCR assay was used to amplify the TCRB and TCRAD loci from a standardized quantity of quality-controlled genomic DNA. The V(D)J region was spanned by amplicons of a length sufficient to cover the CDR3 and to identify V and J genes. Amplicon sequencing was performed on an Illumina platform through the commercial immunoSEQ service. Primer bias and sequencing errors were corrected using previously described methods, and TCRAD and TCRB definitions followed the IMGT database. Analysis of the repertoires was done with immunoSEQ Analyzer 3.0 and VDJTools and included basic statistics, V/J segment usage, diversity estimates, rarefaction and pairwise overlap. Chao1, ChaoE, Efron-Thisted, Shannon and inverse Simpson indices were used to estimate diversity, which was also estimated on datasets down-sampled to the smallest sample. Repertoire overlap was assessed by strict matching of CDR3 nucleotide sequence, V gene and J gene, and clustering was done by Jaccard-based multidimensional scaling. On average, thymus samples gave roughly 740,000 unique TCRB clonotypes, whereas blood samples gave around 84,000.

Sequenced: thymocytes. The rearrangement joined TRBV28 to TRBJ1-5, and TRBD1 matches 8 of the central bases. The clonotype comes from a boy under two years old with a congenital heart defect. Donor details come from another sample of the same person, matched by shared clones. The CDR3 protein: CASSRNRGNSNQPQHF. The bases are TGTGCCAGCAGTCGTAACAGGGGGAATAGCAATCAGCCCCAGCATTTT.